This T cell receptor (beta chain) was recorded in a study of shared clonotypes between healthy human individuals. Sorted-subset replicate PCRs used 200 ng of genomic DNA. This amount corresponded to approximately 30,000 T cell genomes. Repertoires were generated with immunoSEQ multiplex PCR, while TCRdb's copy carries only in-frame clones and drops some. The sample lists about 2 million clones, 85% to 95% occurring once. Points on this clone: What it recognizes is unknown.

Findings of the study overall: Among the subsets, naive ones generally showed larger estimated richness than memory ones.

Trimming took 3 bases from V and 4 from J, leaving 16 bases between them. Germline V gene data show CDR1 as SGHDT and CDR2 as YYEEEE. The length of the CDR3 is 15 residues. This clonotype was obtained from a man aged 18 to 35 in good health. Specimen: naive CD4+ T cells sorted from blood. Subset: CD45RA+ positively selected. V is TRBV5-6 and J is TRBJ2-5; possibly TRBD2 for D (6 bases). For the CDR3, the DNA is TGTGCCAGCAGCTACGAACCCGCCGGGGGAGAGACCCAGTACTTC. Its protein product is CASSYEPAGGETQYF.